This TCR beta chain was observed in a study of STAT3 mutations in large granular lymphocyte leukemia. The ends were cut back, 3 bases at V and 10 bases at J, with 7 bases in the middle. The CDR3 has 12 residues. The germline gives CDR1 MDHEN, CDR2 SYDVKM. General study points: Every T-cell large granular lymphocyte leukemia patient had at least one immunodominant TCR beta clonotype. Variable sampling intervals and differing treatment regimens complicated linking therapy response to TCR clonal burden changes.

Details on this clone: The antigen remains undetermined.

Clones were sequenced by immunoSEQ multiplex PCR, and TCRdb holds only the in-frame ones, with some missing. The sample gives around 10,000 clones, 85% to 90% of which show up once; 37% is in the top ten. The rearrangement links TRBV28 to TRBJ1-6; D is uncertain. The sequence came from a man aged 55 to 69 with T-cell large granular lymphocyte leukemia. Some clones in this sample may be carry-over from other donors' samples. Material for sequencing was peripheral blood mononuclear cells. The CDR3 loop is CASSFLRSPLHF. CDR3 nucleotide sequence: TGTGCCAGCAGTTTCTTGCGGTCACCCCTCCACTTT.